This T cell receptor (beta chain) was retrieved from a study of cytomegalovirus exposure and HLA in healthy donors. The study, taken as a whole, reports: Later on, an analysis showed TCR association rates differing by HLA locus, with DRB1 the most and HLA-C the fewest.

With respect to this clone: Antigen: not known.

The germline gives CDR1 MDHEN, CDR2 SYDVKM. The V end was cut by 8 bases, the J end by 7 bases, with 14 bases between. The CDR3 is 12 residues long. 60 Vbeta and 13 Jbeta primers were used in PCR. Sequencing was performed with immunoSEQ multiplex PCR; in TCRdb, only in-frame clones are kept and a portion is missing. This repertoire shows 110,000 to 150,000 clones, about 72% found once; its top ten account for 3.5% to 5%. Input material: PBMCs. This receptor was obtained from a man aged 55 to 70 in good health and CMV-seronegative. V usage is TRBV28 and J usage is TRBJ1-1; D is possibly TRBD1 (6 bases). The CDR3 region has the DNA TGTGCCAGCGGACCTGCAGGGGTTGAAGCTTTCTTT. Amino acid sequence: CASGPAGVEAFF.